This TCR beta chain comes out of a study of CD8+ T cells in alopecia areata. Study-wide points: Among the top 100, expanded CD8+ clones were significantly decreased by tofacitinib, as was scalp clonality.

cDNA serving as the sequencing template came from extracted, reverse transcribed RNA. This table comes from immunoSEQ multiplex PCR, and its TCRdb copy is limited to in-frame clones, with some not included. Of about 140,000 clones in the sample, roughly four fifths were seen once. Trimming left V 0 bases short and J 6 bases short, with 4 bases between. The germline gives CDR1 MDHEN, CDR2 SYDVKM. There are 12 residues in the CDR3. Treatment described: oral pan-JAK inhibitor, 5-10 mg twice daily. On this clone itself: The antigen remains undetermined.

Sequencing used CD8+ T cells sorted from blood, obtained at week 4, from a patient treated with tofacitinib. This chain joins TRBV28 and TRBJ2-3; D gene ambiguous. This TCR derives from a human donor with alopecia areata. CDR3 nucleotide sequence: TGTGCCAGCAGTTTATGGGTGGATACGCAGTATTTT. Translated: CASSLWVDTQYF.